The clone carrying this T cell receptor beta chain was detected many times. TCR beta CDR3 sequences were amplified from RNA transcripts. HTBI primers drove first-round RT-PCR of the TCR CDR3. From the multiplex PCR reads, TCRdb called clonotypes with MiXCR, one entry per CDR3 protein. The table includes 700,000 or so distinct CDR3 sequences, roughly 17% detected once. V lost 1 base and J lost 5, with 11 bases in between. CDR1 is SEHNR and CDR2 is FQNEAQ in the germline V gene (reference sequence). This CDR3 region has 14 residues. The sample originates from a study of T cells in Graves' hyperthyroidism and ophthalmopathy.

The chain recombines TRBV7-9 with TRBJ2-5, with TRBD2 as a possible D gene (6 bases). Sequenced sample: blood. The source is a man younger than 35 with Graves' hyperthyroidism. Here the CDR3 DNA reads TGTGCCAGCAGCTTAGGAGGAGGGAAGGAGACCCAGTACTTC. It translates to CASSLGGGKETQYF.